The present entry profiles one TCR beta chain with its context. These data are taken from a study of blood T cell repertoires in COVID-19. Study-level background: In each case, the material was cDNA or gDNA derived from T cells, B-cell-depleted T cells, or PBMCs.

Repertoires were generated with immunoSEQ multiplex PCR, while TCRdb's copy carries only in-frame clones and drops some. Counted here are 350,000 to 450,000 clones, roughly 88% occurring once; the ten biggest clones make up about 1.5%. Participant age was about 18 to 95 years, and participants resided in 20 to 30 US areas. The CDR3 has 14 residues. Trimming removed 0 bases from V and 3 bases from J, with 9 bases in between. The V gene's germline CDR1 is SGHAT and CDR2 FQNNGV. The chain couples TRBV11-2 to TRBJ2-7; no definite D call. This receptor was identified in a woman aged 18 to 35 who had been exposed to COVID-19. Sequencing input: PBMCs or T cells enriched from blood (not recorded which). CDR3: CASSLDLGSYEQYF. DNA of the CDR3: TGTGCCAGCAGCTTAGACCTAGGCAGCTACGAGCAGTACTTC. The variable domain in full, with the rest retrieved from reference TRBV11-2 and TRBJ2-7, is EAGVAQSPRYKIIEKRQSVAFWCNPISGHATLYWYQQILGQGPKLLIQFQNNGVVDDSQLPKDRFSAERLKGVDSTLKIQPAKLEDSAVYLCASSLDLGSYEQYFGPGTRLTVT.